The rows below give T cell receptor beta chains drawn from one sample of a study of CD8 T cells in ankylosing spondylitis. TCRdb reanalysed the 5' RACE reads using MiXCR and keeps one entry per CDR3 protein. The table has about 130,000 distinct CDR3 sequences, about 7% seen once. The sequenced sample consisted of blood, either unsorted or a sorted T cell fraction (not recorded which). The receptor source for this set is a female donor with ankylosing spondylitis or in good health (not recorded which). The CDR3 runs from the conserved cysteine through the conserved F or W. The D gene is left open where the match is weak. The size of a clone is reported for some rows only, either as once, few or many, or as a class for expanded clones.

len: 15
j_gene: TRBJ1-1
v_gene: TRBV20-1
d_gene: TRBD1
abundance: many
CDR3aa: CSASPPTGGNTEAFF
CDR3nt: TGCAGTGCTAGTCCCCCGACAGGGGGCAACACTGAAGCTTTCTTT

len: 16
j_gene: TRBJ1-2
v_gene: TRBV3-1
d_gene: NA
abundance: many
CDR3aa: CASSQDMGTPGYGYTF
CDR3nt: TGTGCCAGCAGCCAAGATATGGGGACTCCAGGCTATGGCTACACCTTC

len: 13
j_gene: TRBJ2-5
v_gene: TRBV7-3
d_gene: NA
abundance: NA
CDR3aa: CASSLRPQETQYF
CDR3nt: TGTGCCAGCAGCTTACGGCCCCAAGAGACCCAGTACTTC

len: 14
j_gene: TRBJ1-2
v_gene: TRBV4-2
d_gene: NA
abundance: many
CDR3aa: CASSQAGETYGYTF
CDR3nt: TGTGCCAGCAGCCAAGCCGGGGAAACCTATGGCTACACCTTC

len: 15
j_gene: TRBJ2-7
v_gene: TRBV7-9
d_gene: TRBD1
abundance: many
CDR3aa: CASSPRGQGKYEQYF
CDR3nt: TGTGCCAGCAGCCCCAGGGGACAGGGGAAATACGAGCAGTACTTC

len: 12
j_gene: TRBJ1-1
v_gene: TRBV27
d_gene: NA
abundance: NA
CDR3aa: CASSLMDGEAFF
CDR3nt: TGTGCCAGCAGTTTAATGGACGGAGAAGCTTTCTTT

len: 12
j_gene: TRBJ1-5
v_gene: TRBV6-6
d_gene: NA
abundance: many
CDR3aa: CASSYPGQPQHF
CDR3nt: TGTGCCAGCAGTTATCCCGGTCAGCCCCAGCATTTT

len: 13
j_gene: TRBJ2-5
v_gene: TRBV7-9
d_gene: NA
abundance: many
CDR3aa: CASSLPPQETQYF
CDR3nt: TGTGCCAGCAGCTTACCCCCCCAAGAGACCCAGTACTTC

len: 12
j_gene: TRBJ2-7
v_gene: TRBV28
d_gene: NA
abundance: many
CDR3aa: CASSFYSYEQYF
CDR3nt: TGTGCCAGCAGTTTCTACAGCTACGAGCAGTACTTC

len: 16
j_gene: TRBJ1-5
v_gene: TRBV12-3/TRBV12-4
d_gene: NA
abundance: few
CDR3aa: CASSFGSGRYNQPQHF
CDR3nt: TGTGCCAGCAGTTTCGGTTCAGGCCGATACAATCAGCCCCAGCATTTT

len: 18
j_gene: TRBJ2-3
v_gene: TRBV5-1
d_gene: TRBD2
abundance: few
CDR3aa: CASSFASGGAKSTDTQYF
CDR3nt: TGCGCCAGCAGCTTTGCAAGCGGGGGGGCCAAGAGCACAGATACGCAGTATTTT

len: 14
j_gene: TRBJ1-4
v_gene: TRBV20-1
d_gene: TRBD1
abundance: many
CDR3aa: CSAIEGARNEKLFF
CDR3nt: TGCAGTGCTATCGAGGGGGCTAGGAATGAAAAACTGTTTTTT

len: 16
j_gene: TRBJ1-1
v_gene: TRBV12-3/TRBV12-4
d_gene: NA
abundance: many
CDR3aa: CASSPPGRGLNTEAFF
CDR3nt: TGTGCCAGCAGTCCCCCGGGGCGGGGGCTGAACACTGAAGCTTTCTTT

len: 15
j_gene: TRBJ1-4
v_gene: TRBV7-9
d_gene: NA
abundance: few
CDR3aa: CASSTPTATNEKLFF
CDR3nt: TGTGCCAGCAGCACCCCTACAGCAACTAATGAAAAACTGTTTTTT

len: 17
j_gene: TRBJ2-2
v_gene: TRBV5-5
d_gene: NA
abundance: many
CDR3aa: CASSLDLLAGNTGELFF
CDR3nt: TGTGCCAGCAGCTTGGACCTTCTGGCAGGGAACACCGGGGAGCTGTTTTTT

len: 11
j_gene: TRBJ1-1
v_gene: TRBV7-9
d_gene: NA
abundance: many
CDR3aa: CASREGSEAFF
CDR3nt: TGTGCCAGCAGAGAGGGGAGTGAAGCTTTCTTT

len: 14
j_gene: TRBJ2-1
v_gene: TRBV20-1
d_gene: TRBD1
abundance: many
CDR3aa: CSARETGGMNEQFF
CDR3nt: TGCAGTGCTAGAGAGACAGGGGGAATGAATGAGCAGTTCTTC

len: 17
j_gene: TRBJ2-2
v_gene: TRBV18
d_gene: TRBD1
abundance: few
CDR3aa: CASSPPDRGSVTGELFF
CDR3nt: TGTGCCAGCTCACCACCGGACAGGGGGAGTGTCACCGGGGAGCTGTTTTTT

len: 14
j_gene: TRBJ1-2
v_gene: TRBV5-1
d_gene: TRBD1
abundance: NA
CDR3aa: CASRMSGQGDGYTF
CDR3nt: TGCGCCAGCAGAATGAGTGGACAGGGTGATGGCTACACCTTC

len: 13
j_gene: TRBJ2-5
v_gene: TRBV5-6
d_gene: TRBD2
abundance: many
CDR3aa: CASSSGGQETQYF
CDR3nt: TGTGCCAGCAGCTCGGGGGGCCAAGAGACCCAGTACTTC

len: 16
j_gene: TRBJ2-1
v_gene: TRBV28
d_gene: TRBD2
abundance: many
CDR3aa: CASSPLELAGSNEQFF
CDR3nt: TGTGCCAGCAGCCCCCTAGAACTAGCGGGGAGCAATGAGCAGTTCTTC

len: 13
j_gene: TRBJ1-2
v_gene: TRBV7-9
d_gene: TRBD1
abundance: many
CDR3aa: CASSRDRVGGYTF
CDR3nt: TGTGCCAGCAGCCGAGACAGGGTCGGTGGCTACACCTTC

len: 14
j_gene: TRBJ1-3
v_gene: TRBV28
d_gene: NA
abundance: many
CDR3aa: CASSPPPLGNTIYF
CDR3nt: TGTGCCAGCAGCCCTCCTCCGCTTGGAAACACCATATATTTT

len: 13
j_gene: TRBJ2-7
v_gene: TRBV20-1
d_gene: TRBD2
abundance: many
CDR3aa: CSAGTSGNYEQYF
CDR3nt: TGCAGTGCCGGGACTAGCGGAAACTACGAGCAGTACTTC

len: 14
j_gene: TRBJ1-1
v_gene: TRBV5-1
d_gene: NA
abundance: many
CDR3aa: CASSLSGPSTEAFF
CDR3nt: TGCGCCAGCAGCTTGTCGGGGCCCTCCACTGAAGCTTTCTTT

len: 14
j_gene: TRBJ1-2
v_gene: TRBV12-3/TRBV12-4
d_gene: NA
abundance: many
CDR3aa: CASSLMKGGRGYTF
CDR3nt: TGTGCCAGCAGTTTAATGAAGGGGGGACGCGGCTACACCTTC

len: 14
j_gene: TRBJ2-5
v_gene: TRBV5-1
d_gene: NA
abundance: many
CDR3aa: CASSLGQQQETQYF
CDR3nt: TGCGCCAGCAGCTTGGGACAGCAACAAGAGACCCAGTACTTC

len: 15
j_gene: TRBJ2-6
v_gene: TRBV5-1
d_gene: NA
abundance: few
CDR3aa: CASSFEGGGANVLTF
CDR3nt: TGCGCCAGCAGCTTTGAGGGTGGGGGGGCCAACGTCCTGACTTTC

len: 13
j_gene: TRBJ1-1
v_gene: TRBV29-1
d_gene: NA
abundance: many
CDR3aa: CSAEGPAGTEAFF
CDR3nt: TGCAGCGCCGAGGGGCCGGCAGGTACTGAAGCTTTCTTT

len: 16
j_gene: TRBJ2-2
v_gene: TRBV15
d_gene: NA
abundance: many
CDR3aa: CATSSFHIRFTGELFF
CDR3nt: TGTGCCACCAGCAGTTTCCACATCCGCTTCACCGGGGAGCTGTTTTTT

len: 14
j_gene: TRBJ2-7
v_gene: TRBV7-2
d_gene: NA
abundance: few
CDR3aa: CASSLKPPRGEQYF
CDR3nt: TGTGCCAGCAGCTTAAAGCCTCCTCGAGGGGAGCAGTACTTC